One sample yielded the 22 T cell receptor beta chains listed below, sequenced in a study of cytomegalovirus exposure and HLA in healthy donors. The PCR made use of 60 Vbeta and 13 Jbeta primers. The assay was immunoSEQ multiplex PCR, and TCRdb's table has in-frame clones only and misses some. The sample lists approximately 120,000 clones, around four fifths occurring once. What was sequenced was PBMCs. These receptors all come from a man aged 18 to 30 in good health and CMV-seropositive.

The chain joins TRBV5-6 to TRBJ1-2; TRBD1 might be the D (6 bases). V lost 4 bases and J 6 bases, leaving 13 bases between the germline ends. Germline CDR1 SGHDT, CDR2 YYEEEE. This CDR3 is 13 amino acids long. The CDR3 nucleotides read TGTGCCAGCAGCCCCCCAGGGGCGCATGGCTACACCTTC. It translates to CASSPPGAHGYTF.

The rearrangement uses TRBV5-6 and TRBJ2-7; weak D call: TRBD1 (6 bases). There are 14 residues in the CDR3. CDR1 is SGHDT, CDR2 YYEEEE, per germline. Trimming cost V 2 bases and J 4 bases, with 13 bases left between them. CDR3 sequence: CASSLGPGAYEQYF. In DNA form, the CDR3 reads TGTGCCAGCAGCTTAGGGCCAGGGGCTTACGAGCAGTACTTC.

V usage is TRBV11-3 and J usage is TRBJ2-1; maybe TRBD2 (7 bases). The germline CDR1 and CDR2 sequences are SGHNT and YENEEA. V lost 1 base to trimming and J lost 5 bases, with 15 bases between them. The CDR3 is 16 amino acids. The CDR3 nucleotides read TGTGCCAGCAGCTTAGTAGGGGGGGGCCCAAACAATGAGCAGTTCTTC. It yields the protein CASSLVGGGPNNEQFF.

The chain combines TRBV28 with TRBJ1-5; 8 bases match TRBD1. CDR1 MDHEN and CDR2 SYDVKM come from the germline V gene. The CDR3 contains 13 residues. With V trimmed by 6 bases and J by 11 bases, 9 bases remained unmatched. CDR3 nucleotide sequence: TGTGCCAGCAGCTGGACAGGGACGGCGGCCCAGCATTTT. The encoded protein is CASSWTGTAAQHF.

CDR3 nucleotides: TGTGCCAGCATCATCACCACCAACTACCCTTCCCAGCCGACACAGGATATCTATGGCTACACCTTC. Translated: CASIITTNYPSQPTQDIYGYTF. The chain links TRBV2 to TRBJ1-2, with D perhaps TRBD1 (5 bases). In germline, CDR1 is SNHLY, CDR2 FYNNEI. The V end lost 7 bases, the J end lost 4 bases, and 40 bases lay between the germline ends. The CDR3 is 22 residues long.

This clone was observed a handful of times. The genes are TRBV28 and TRBJ2-3, with 8 bases aligning to TRBD1. This CDR3 is built from 15 residues. V lost 3 bases, J lost 1 base, and 3 bases stayed unmatched. CDR1 and CDR2 from the germline V gene are MDHEN and SYDVKM. The CDR3 here is CASSLADRGTDTQYF. The CDR3, as DNA: TGTGCCAGCAGTTTGGCGGACAGGGGCACAGATACGCAGTATTTT.

This clone appeared a single time. Different DNA sequences within this sample yield the same CDR3. CDR3 sequence: CASSPAGAGETQYF. CDR3 sequence (DNA): TGTGCCAGCTCACCGGCGGGGGCCGGGGAGACCCAGTACTTC. V gene TRBV18 combines with J gene TRBJ2-5; the D gene is possibly TRBD2 (7 bases). CDR1 is KGHSH, CDR2 LQKENI, per germline. V gave up 3 bases and J gave up 5 bases, with 13 bases separating them. The CDR3 covers 14 residues.

The gene calls are TRBV2 and TRBJ2-3, with 10 positions matching TRBD2. V was pared by 10 bases and J by 4 bases, with 14 bases of the junction left unmatched. The CDR3 loop spans 16 amino acids. Germline V gene data show CDR1 as SNHLY and CDR2 as FYNNEI. Here the CDR3 reads CATNVGLAFLADTQYF. CDR3 DNA: TGTGCCACCAACGTGGGACTAGCGTTCCTCGCAGATACGCAGTATTTT. The full variable domain, completed using reference TRBV2 and TRBJ2-3, is EPEVTQTPSHQVTQMGQEVILRCVPISNHLYFYWYRQILGQKVEFLVSFYNNEISEKSEIFDDQFSVERPDGSNFTLKIRSTKLEDSAMYFCATNVGLAFLADTQYFGPGTRLTVL.

The chain is built from TRBV2 and TRBJ1-1, with 7 bases identical to TRBD1. V lost 3 bases and J lost 12; bases outside the gene matches: 16. The CDR3 extends over 15 amino acids. Germline V lookup: CDR1 SNHLY, CDR2 FYNNEI. CDR3 residues: CASSDDRDRLWRTFF. The CDR3 DNA follows: TGTGCCAGCAGTGACGACCGGGACAGACTATGGAGAACTTTCTTT.

V gene TRBV5-8 combines with J gene TRBJ1-5; possible D gene TRBD1, 5 bases. V was pared by 5 bases and J by 6 bases, with 18 bases between. CDR1 is SGHTS, CDR2 YDEGEE, per germline. The CDR3 spans 15 residues. The CDR3 DNA sequence: TGTGCCAGCAGTCTAGGGCCCCAGGGCGCTCAGCCCCAGCATTTT. Its protein is CASSLGPQGAQPQHF.

The chain employs TRBV11-2 and TRBJ2-3; D may be TRBD1 (7 bases). The length of the CDR3 is 14 residues. V dropped 1 base and J dropped 5 bases, with 10 bases sitting between them. Germline CDR1 is SGHAT and CDR2 is FQNNGV. CDR3 sequence (DNA): TGTGCCAGCAGCTTAGGGCAGGGGGGAGATACGCAGTATTTT. Amino acid sequence: CASSLGQGGDTQYF.

On this clone itself: At one of its ends the junction is not consistent with the germline gene, which may arise from a read error. The chain combines TRBV2 with TRBJ2-1, with D possibly TRBD1 on 6 matching bases. The CDR3 is 10 residues long. Germline V gene data show CDR1 as SNHLY and CDR2 as FYNNEI. CDR3 protein: CASAEGVWVF. In nucleotides, the CDR3 is TGTGCCAGCGCTGAGGGGGTTTGGGTCTTC.

This chain connects TRBV10-2 to TRBJ1-3; D remains unclear. The CDR3 loop spans 14 amino acids. Germline CDR1 and CDR2: WSHSY and SAAADI. V shed 7 bases and J shed 8 bases, with 18 bases lying between them. CDR3 nucleotide sequence: TGCGCCAGCACGCGGGCCCCATTGCTGGACACCATATATTTT. It codes for CASTRAPLLDTIYF.

The rearrangement joins TRBV5-1 to TRBJ1-2; D is perhaps TRBD1 (6 bases). The CDR3 length is 13 residues. Germline CDR1 reads SGHRS; CDR2 reads YFSETQ. Deletions cut 0 bases from V and 7 bases from J, with 10 bases between. Written as DNA, the CDR3 is TGCGCCAGCAGCTTGGACAGGGTTTCTGGCTACACCTTC. Protein product: CASSLDRVSGYTF.

This sequence joins TRBV7-6 and TRBJ1-2; D is unresolved. The CDR3 runs to 14 residues. CDR1 is SGHVS, CDR2 FNYEAQ, per germline. Trimming cost V 5 bases and J 4 bases, with 14 bases left between them. The CDR3, as DNA: TGTGCCAGCAGCGACGGAGGACGTGGCTATGGCTACACCTTC. It yields the protein CASSDGGRGYGYTF.

This chain uses TRBV5-1 with TRBJ2-6; maybe TRBD1 (5 bases). Between the trimmed V and J ends, which lost 1 base and 0 bases, there was a span of 5 bases. CDR3 length: 15 amino acids. The germline V gene encodes CDR1 SGHRS and CDR2 YFSETQ. In DNA form, the CDR3 reads TGCGCCAGCAGCTTGCAGGGCTCTGGGGCCAACGTCCTGACTTTC. Its translation is CASSLQGSGANVLTF.

The CDR3 nucleotides are TGTGCCAGCAGCTTCCGGACAGCGAATTCACCCCTCCACTTT. This encodes CASSFRTANSPLHF. V usage is TRBV5-8 and J usage is TRBJ1-6; maybe TRBD1 (6 bases). Trimming cost V 2 bases and J 7 bases, with 10 bases left between them. From germline, CDR1 is SGHTS and CDR2 YDEGEE. The CDR3 is made up of 14 amino acids.

This CDR3 reads CASSLLGEVGTDTQYF. The CDR3 bases are TGTGCCAGCAGCTTATTGGGGGAGGTCGGCACAGATACGCAGTATTTT. This sequence joins TRBV7-3 and TRBJ2-3, with D perhaps matching TRBD2 (6 bases). The CDR3 sequence is 16 residues long. Germline assignment: CDR1 SGHTA and CDR2 FQGTGA. Trimming left V 2 bases short and J 1 base short, with 13 bases between.

The J gene is TRBJ2-3, the V gene TRBV11-2; 8 bases fit TRBD2. Germline assignment: CDR1 SGHAT and CDR2 FQNNGV. V lost 5 bases to trimming and J lost 5 bases; unmatched junction nucleotides: 15. This CDR3 is built from 17 residues. This CDR3 reads CASSTPLVAGYLDTQYF. As DNA, the CDR3 is TGTGCCAGCAGCACCCCGTTGGTAGCGGGGTACCTAGATACGCAGTATTTT.

The chain couples TRBV7-6 to TRBJ2-5, with 15 bases identical to TRBD2. The end of the DNA fits TRBJ2-7 better, so the J call may be wrong. Germline loops: CDR1 SGHVS, CDR2 FNYEAQ. This CDR3 has 18 amino acids. CDR3 loop: CASSLAGLAGGPPYEQYF. The CDR3 DNA follows: TGTGCCAGCAGCTTAGCAGGACTAGCGGGGGGGCCCCCCTACGAGCAGTACTTC.

This clone has just one count. V gene TRBV14 combines with J gene TRBJ2-7, with 7 bases that match TRBD1. The V and J ends lost 5 bases and 1 base, in that order; junction bases with no gene match: 2. The CDR3 loop spans 13 amino acids. The germline V gene encodes CDR1 SGHDN and CDR2 FVKESK. Written as DNA, the CDR3 is TGTGCCAGCAGCTGGACAGGTTCCTACGAGCAGTACTTC. It specifies CASSWTGSYEQYF. The variable domain in full, with the rest retrieved from reference TRBV14 and TRBJ2-7, is EAGVTQFPSHSVIEKGQTVTLRCDPISGHDNLYWYRRVMGKEIKFLLHFVKESKQDESGMPNNRFLAERTGGTYSTLKVQPAELEDSGVYFCASSWTGSYEQYFGPGTRLTVT.

The sample holds one count of this clone. V is TRBV19 and J is TRBJ1-1; D gene unclear. Germline V lookup: CDR1 LNHDA, CDR2 SQIVND (reference sequence). V lost 6 bases and J 6 bases, leaving 17 bases between the germline ends. The CDR3 consists of 14 residues. DNA for the CDR3: TGTGCCAGTAGAGGAAGAGCGAGGGTTGCTGAAGCTTTCTTT. Translated: CASRGRARVAEAFF.